The source of this T cell receptor beta chain is a study of T-cell memory formation after mild COVID-19. Study background: Clustering of TCRs was largely donor specific. Study-level findings and limits: Whereas later expanders leaned CD4+, clones contracting day 15 to 85 showed a balanced CD4/CD8 makeup. A subset of responding clones appeared in pre-infection memory, suggesting cross-reactive memory joined. Researchers report contracting CD4+ clones mostly in CM and EM, with CD8+ clones in EMRA.

One entry per CDR3 protein results from TCRdb running MiXCR on the 5' RACE reads. Among 300,000 to 350,000 distinct CDR3 sequences listed, just under 20% were seen once. In the case of this clonotype: Its target is not known.

Sequenced: PBMCs or a T cell subset sorted from them (not recorded which). The sequence derives from a man between 18 and 35 years old who had mild COVID-19 (a few samples of this study predate the infection). Cell type and time point are not known.

CDR3 protein: CASSTPRGQRSLTDTQYF. The CDR3 region has the DNA TGTGCCAGCAGCACCCCTCGGGGACAGCGATCCCTCACAGATACGCAGTATTTT. This rearrangement joins TRBV7-6 to TRBJ2-3; 7 bases line up with TRBD1. CDR1 and CDR2 from the germline V gene are SGHVS and FNYEAQ. This CDR3 spans 18 amino acids. V was clipped by 5 bases and J by 2 bases; unmatched bases: 16.